These 24 T cell receptor beta chains were sequenced from one sample in a study of cytomegalovirus exposure and HLA in healthy donors. The PCR had 60 Vbeta and 13 Jbeta primers. TCRdb's table, derived via immunoSEQ multiplex PCR, lists solely in-frame clones and lacks some. The data contain about 97,000 clones, roughly three quarters of them singletons. Material for sequencing was PBMCs. The receptors here all came from a male donor in good health and CMV-seropositive.

This clone has a handful of counts. V usage is TRBV4-3 and J usage is TRBJ2-2; a weak D match, TRBD2 (6 bases). Germline CDR1 reads LGHNA; CDR2 reads YSLEER. The CDR3 is made up of 17 amino acids. V was cut by 2 bases and J by 6 bases, with 19 bases left in between. The DNA of the CDR3 is TGCGCCAGCAGCCAATCTTACGGGGGAGGAACGGCCGGGGAGCTGTTTTTT. Translating gives CASSQSYGGGTAGELFF.

This chain links TRBV4-3 with TRBJ2-2; 7 bases map to TRBD2. Germline CDR1 and CDR2: LGHNA and YSLEER. The length of the CDR3 is 15 residues. The V gene end was trimmed by 0 bases and the J gene end by 6 bases; junction bases not matched to a gene: 4. DNA of the CDR3: TGCGCCAGCAGCCAAGATCTCGCGGGAGCCGGGGAGCTGTTTTTT. Translated: CASSQDLAGAGELFF.

The V and J genes are TRBV7-3 and TRBJ2-7; 8 bases fit TRBD1. After removal of 1 base from V and 3 bases from J, the junction contained 2 bases not matched to a gene. This CDR3 region has 14 residues. Per the germline V gene, CDR1 is SGHTA and CDR2 is FQGTGA. The CDR3 region is CASSLSGQGYEQYF. CDR3 DNA: TGTGCCAGCAGCTTAAGCGGACAGGGCTACGAGCAGTACTTC.

The rearrangement uses TRBV2 and TRBJ1-5, with D possibly being TRBD1 (6 bases). Looked up from germline, CDR1 is SNHLY and CDR2 is FYNNEI. V was shortened by 5 bases and J by 0 bases, with 11 bases between the two germline ends. This CDR3 spans 15 amino acids. CDR3 sequence reads: CASSTGHLSNQPQHF. The DNA for the CDR3 is TGTGCCAGCAGTACGGGACACCTTAGCAATCAGCCCCAGCATTTT.

The rearrangement joins TRBV28 to TRBJ2-5; D might be TRBD1 (8 bases). The germline V and J ends were trimmed by 6 bases and 5 bases, with 13 bases remaining between them. Germline CDR1 MDHEN, CDR2 SYDVKM. The CDR3 is 13 residues long. The CDR3, as DNA: TGTGCCAGCAGAGTACAGGGGGGGGAGACCCAGTACTTC. It specifies CASRVQGGETQYF.

V gene TRBV27 combines with J gene TRBJ2-2; possible D gene TRBD1, 6 bases. The CDR3 consists of 16 residues. V lost 2 bases, J lost 5 bases, and 15 bases lay in between. Per the germline V gene, CDR1 is MNHEY and CDR2 is SMNVEV (reference sequence). DNA of the CDR3: TGTGCCAGCAGTTTACGGGCAGGGGTTCTTACCGGGGAGCTGTTTTTT. This codes for CASSLRAGVLTGELFF.

V and J are TRBV2 and TRBJ2-1; 10 nucleotides line up with TRBD2. Germline assignment: CDR1 SNHLY and CDR2 FYNNEI. V gave up 11 bases and J gave up 4 bases; unmatched junction bases: 5. This CDR3 is 13 amino acids long. CDR3 nucleotide sequence: TGTGCCGGAAGGACTAGCGGATACAATGAGCAGTTCTTC. Residues: CAGRTSGYNEQFF.

V is TRBV7-9 and J is TRBJ1-5; no firm D call. The V end was cut by 1 base, the J end by 3 bases, with 13 bases between. CDR1 is SEHNR, CDR2 FQNEAQ, per germline (reference sequence). The CDR3 covers 16 residues. The CDR3 nucleotides read TGTGCCAGCAGCTTAGGAGAGGCGGGGATCAATCAGCCCCAGCATTTT. Its protein is CASSLGEAGINQPQHF.

V and J are TRBV18 and TRBJ2-7, with 7 bases that match TRBD1. Germline assignment: CDR1 KGHSH and CDR2 LQKENI. The CDR3 totals 14 residues. V shed 3 bases and J 2 bases; nucleotides not matched to a gene: 4. CDR3 DNA: TGTGCCAGCTCACCCTCGGGACAGCCCTACGAGCAGTACTTC. Translated: CASSPSGQPYEQYF.

The V gene is TRBV2, the J gene TRBJ2-5; 11 bases are shared with TRBD2. The CDR3 is made up of 14 amino acids. Per the germline V gene, CDR1 is SNHLY and CDR2 is FYNNEI. V lost 8 bases, J lost 4 bases, and 6 bases stayed unmatched. The CDR3 protein is CASQRLAGLETQYF. The CDR3 DNA sequence: TGTGCCAGCCAGAGACTAGCGGGATTAGAGACCCAGTACTTC.

CDR3 nucleotide sequence: TGTGCCAGCAGCGTAGGTCGGGGGGGGATCTACGAGCAGTACTTC. Its protein is CASSVGRGGIYEQYF. The V and J genes are TRBV9 and TRBJ2-7; 8 nucleotides agree with TRBD2. CDR1 is SGDLS and CDR2 is YYNGEE in the germline V gene. V lost 0 bases to trimming and J lost 3 bases; unmatched junction nucleotides: 5. The CDR3 sequence is 15 residues long.

This clone appeared a few times. This chain connects TRBV4-3 to TRBJ2-1; 9 nucleotides agree with TRBD2. Losses at the gene ends were 4 bases for V and 8 bases for J; bases not matched to a gene: 9. Germline V gene data show CDR1 as LGHNA and CDR2 as YSLEER. There are 15 residues in the CDR3. The CDR3 DNA is TGCGCCAGCAGCCGTTCTAGCGGGGTTACGGATGAGCAGTTCTTC. Protein product: CASSRSSGVTDEQFF.

This clone appeared a few times. The chain is built from TRBV11-2 and TRBJ2-5; 8 nucleotides align to TRBD1. V was pared by 4 bases and J by 2 bases, with 0 bases of the junction left unmatched. The CDR3 loop spans 13 amino acids. Germline V gene data show CDR1 as SGHAT and CDR2 as FQNNGV. The CDR3 reads CASSWTGQETQYF. CDR3 nucleotide sequence: TGTGCCAGCAGCTGGACAGGGCAAGAGACCCAGTACTTC.

The chain uses TRBV6-1 and TRBJ1-2; 8 nucleotides agree with TRBD1. CDR1 is MNHNS and CDR2 is SASEGT in the germline V gene. The CDR3 length is 15 residues. The V segment lost 7 bases and the J segment 4 bases; nucleotides outside the gene matches: 11. The CDR3 sequence is CASTDRVNPSYGYTF. CDR3 nucleotide sequence: TGTGCCAGCACGGACAGGGTTAACCCATCCTATGGCTACACCTTC.

This clone was seen more than once but under ten times. The rearrangement links TRBV7-2 to TRBJ2-3, with 9 bases that match TRBD1. The V gene's germline CDR1 is SGHTA and CDR2 FQGNSA. The CDR3 length is 17 residues. Unmatched junction bases numbered 14, after V lost 5 bases and J lost 5 bases. DNA for the CDR3: TGTGCCAGCAGCCCGGGGACAGGGAAAGGAGGTGGAGATACGCAGTATTTT. Residues: CASSPGTGKGGGDTQYF.

This clone has a handful of counts. Here the CDR3 reads CASSQAGGRGKTQYF. CDR3 DNA sequence: TGCGCCAGCAGCCAAGCCGGGGGACGGGGGAAGACCCAGTACTTC. The chain recombines TRBV4-3 with TRBJ2-5; perhaps TRBD2 as D (6 bases). CDR1 is LGHNA, CDR2 YSLEER, per germline. There are 15 residues in the CDR3. Trimming removed 1 base at V and 6 bases at J, with 15 bases between.

This chain links TRBV7-6 with TRBJ2-5; TRBD2 aligns across 10 bases. CDR1 is SGHVS and CDR2 is FNYEAQ in the germline V gene. The CDR3 totals 19 residues. Trimming took 6 bases from V and 5 from J; bases not matched to a gene: 21. The CDR3 bases are TGTGCCAGCAGTTTTGGAAGCGGGAGCGGGAGGGTCCGCATCGAGACCCAGTACTTC. It codes for CASSFGSGSGRVRIETQYF. The whole variable domain, remainder taken from reference TRBV7-6 and TRBJ2-5, is GAGVSQSPRYKVTKRGQDVALRCDPISGHVSLYWYRQALGQGPEFLTYFNYEAQQDKSGLPNDRFSAERPEGSISTLTIQRTEQRDSAMYRCASSFGSGSGRVRIETQYFGPGTRLLVL.

This clone has more than one count but fewer than ten. This chain connects TRBV4-2 to TRBJ2-2, with unresolved D. The ends were cut back, 4 bases at V and 0 bases at J, with 15 bases in the middle. CDR1 is LGHNA, CDR2 YNFKEQ, per germline. This CDR3 has 17 residues. CDR3 DNA sequence: TGTGCCAGCAGCCTAAAGTTCGGCGGCACGAACACCGGGGAGCTGTTTTTT. It translates to CASSLKFGGTNTGELFF.

The chain carries TRBV6-6 and TRBJ2-3, with D perhaps matching TRBD2 (5 bases). The CDR3 sequence is 16 residues long. The V end lost 4 bases, the J end lost 2 bases, and 16 bases lay between the germline ends. Germline lookup yields CDR1 MNHNY and CDR2 SVGAGI (reference sequence). CDR3 protein: CASSSSAERLTDTQYF. The CDR3 region has the DNA TGTGCCAGCAGTTCCTCCGCGGAGCGGCTCACAGATACGCAGTATTTT.

The chain recombines TRBV4-1 with TRBJ2-1; D is perhaps TRBD2 (7 bases). CDR3 length: 14 amino acids. CDR1 is MGHRA, CDR2 YSYEKL, per germline. V lost 4 bases, J lost 6 bases, and 13 bases lay in between. The CDR3 protein is CASSPRAGANEQFF. As DNA, the CDR3 is TGCGCCAGCAGCCCTAGGGCGGGGGCCAATGAGCAGTTCTTC.

J is TRBJ2-1 and V is TRBV7-2, with TRBD1 matching over 7 bases. The CDR3 spans 14 residues. Germline lookup yields CDR1 SGHTA and CDR2 FQGNSA. V lost 3 bases to trimming and J lost 4 bases; unmatched junction nucleotides: 3. The CDR3 DNA is TGTGCCAGCAGCTTGGGGACAGAATACAATGAGCAGTTCTTC. Translation gives CASSLGTEYNEQFF.

This chain connects TRBV19 to TRBJ2-5; the D gene is possibly TRBD1 (6 bases). The germline V gene encodes CDR1 LNHDA and CDR2 SQIVND (reference sequence). V was shortened by 9 bases and J by 5 bases, with 10 bases between the two germline ends. The CDR3 contains 11 residues. This CDR3 is CASRGSETQYF. CDR3 DNA sequence: TGTGCCAGCAGGGGTAGCGAGACCCAGTACTTC.

This clone was detected only a few times. This rearrangement joins TRBV7-2 to TRBJ2-7, with D possibly matching TRBD2 (5 bases). Germline lookup yields CDR1 SGHTA and CDR2 FQGNSA. V lost 0 bases, J lost 0 bases, and 15 bases lay in between. The CDR3 has 17 residues. Here the CDR3 reads CASSLAWLRASSYEQYF. The CDR3 DNA is TGTGCCAGCAGCTTAGCGTGGTTGCGGGCGAGCTCCTACGAGCAGTACTTC. Supplemented by reference TRBV7-2 and TRBJ2-7, the full variable domain reads GAGVSQSPSNKVTEKGKDVELRCDPISGHTALYWYRQSLGQGLEFLIYFQGNSAPDKSGLPSDRFSAERTGGSVSTLTIQRTQQEDSAVYLCASSLAWLRASSYEQYFGPGTRLTVT.

This chain connects TRBV9 to TRBJ1-4; D is ambiguous. This CDR3 is built from 15 residues. V gave up 0 bases and J gave up 0 bases, with 6 bases separating them. The germline CDR1 and CDR2 sequences are SGDLS and YYNGEE. CDR3 DNA sequence: TGTGCCAGCAGCGTAGGAGTTGCAACTAATGAAAAACTGTTTTTT. It encodes CASSVGVATNEKLFF. The variable domain in full, with the rest retrieved from reference TRBV9 and TRBJ1-4, is DSGVTQTPKHLITATGQRVTLRCSPRSGDLSVYWYQQSLDQGLQFLIQYYNGEERAKGNILERFSAQQFPDLHSELNLSSLELGDSALYFCASSVGVATNEKLFFGSGTQLSVL.